One T cell receptor (beta chain) is described in this entry. The antigen is not known. This specimen belongs to a study of cytomegalovirus exposure and HLA in healthy donors. General observations from the study: HLA allele associations emerged for around 15,000 TCR beta sequences in a later analysis, at 0.05 false discovery rate. The authors confirmed in vitro that three CMV-associated chains were specific for CMV antigens.

Use of 60 Vbeta and 13 Jbeta primers characterized the PCR. The data were produced by immunoSEQ multiplex PCR, yet TCRdb's version contains in-frame clones alone and is incomplete. This sample yields hundreds of thousands of clones, of which roughly 68% are seen a single time; less than 3% belongs to the top ten. The length of the CDR3 is 13 residues. Trimming stripped 10 bases from V and 7 bases from J, with 19 bases between. CDR1 is MNHEY and CDR2 is SVGAGI in the germline V gene. Sequencing was performed on PBMCs. This clonotype was obtained from a man aged 35 to 55 in good health and CMV-seropositive. J is TRBJ2-5 and V is TRBV6-5; D perhaps matches TRBD2 (6 bases). This CDR3 is CAIGGSGTGTQYF. In nucleotides, the CDR3 is TGTGCCATCGGAGGGAGTGGAACAGGGACCCAGTACTTC.